This TCR beta chain was found in a study of neurological immune-mediated disorders. This CDR3 region has 15 residues. V lost 7 bases to trimming and J lost 3 bases; unmatched junction nucleotides: 7. Per the germline V gene, CDR1 is SGHRS and CDR2 is YFSETQ. cDNA was made by 5'RACE with 10-nucleotide random UMIs. TCRdb passed the 5' RACE reads through MiXCR, listing each CDR3 protein once. The table lists about 70,000 distinct CDR3 sequences, 2.5% to 4% of them singletons. This clonotype has a count of ten or more. Sample: PBMCs. The chain employs TRBV5-1 and TRBJ2-6; 7 positions agree with TRBD2. This TCR was sampled from a woman in her fifties or sixties with multiple sclerosis. This CDR3 reads CASGRALGGANVLTF. CDR3 sequence (DNA): TGCGCCAGCGGGAGGGCCTTAGGTGGGGCCAACGTCCTGACTTTC.